The next 8 T cell receptor beta chains were all read from a single sample in a study of T-cell memory formation after mild COVID-19. TCRdb re-analysed the 5' RACE reads in MiXCR, keeping a single row per CDR3 protein. The sample holds just under 550,000 distinct CDR3 sequences, roughly 20% seen once. The sequenced sample consisted of PBMCs or a T cell subset sorted from them (not recorded which). The source is an adult woman who had mild COVID-19 (a few samples of this study predate the infection). Cell type and time point are not known.

This clonotype came up a few times. The chain uses TRBV27 and TRBJ2-3; either TRBD1 or TRBD2 may supply D (6 bases each). Trimming shortened V by 8 bases and J by 1 base, and 13 bases separated the two germline ends. Germline CDR1 is MNHEY and CDR2 is SMNVEV (reference sequence). The CDR3 sequence is 14 residues long. The CDR3 is CASSGGLGTDTQYF. CDR3 nucleotide sequence: TGTGCCAGCTCTGGGGGGCTGGGCACAGATACGCAGTATTTT.

The genes are TRBV5-1 and TRBJ2-3; D gene ambiguous. Per the germline V gene, CDR1 is SGHRS and CDR2 is YFSETQ. The CDR3 length is 14 residues. The ends were cut back, 4 bases at V and 2 bases at J, with 11 bases in the middle. CDR3 protein: CASSEQSPTDTQYF. The CDR3 bases are TGCGCCAGCAGCGAACAGTCCCCCACAGATACGCAGTATTTT.

The J gene is TRBJ2-7, the V gene TRBV7-8; TRBD1 matches 9 bases. In germline, CDR1 is SGHVS, CDR2 FQNEAQ. The J segment lost 5 bases and the V segment lost 4 bases, leaving 6 bases of the junction unmatched. The CDR3 has 14 residues. CDR3 in DNA: TGTGCCAGCAGCTCGACAGGGGGTATCAACGAGCAGTACTTC. Its protein product is CASSSTGGINEQYF.

V gene TRBV28 combines with J gene TRBJ2-3, with D possibly matching TRBD2 (6 bases). CDR3 length: 15 residues. Germline V CDR1 and CDR2: MDHEN, SYDVKM. Trimming removed 3 bases from V and 0 bases from J, with 10 bases in between. The CDR3 loop is CASSFRGRSTDTQYF. CDR3 DNA: TGTGCCAGCAGTTTCCGGGGGAGGAGCACAGATACGCAGTATTTT.

V is TRBV2 and J is TRBJ2-3; D remains unclear. Looked up from germline, CDR1 is SNHLY and CDR2 is FYNNEI. This CDR3 spans 15 amino acids. Trimming took off 11 bases at V and 0 bases at J, with 18 bases between the two ends. In DNA form, the CDR3 reads TGTGCCGCCGCCCGGGCAAGTCCTAGCACAGATACGCAGTATTTT. Its protein is CAAARASPSTDTQYF.

This chain connects TRBV7-9 to TRBJ2-3; D perhaps matches TRBD2 (6 bases). The V and J ends lost 5 bases and 5 bases respectively, with 17 bases between them. The CDR3 extends over 15 amino acids. Germline V gives CDR1 SEHNR, CDR2 FQNEAQ (reference sequence). The CDR3 loop reads CASSTERATKDTQYF. The CDR3 DNA is TGTGCCAGCAGCACCGAGCGGGCCACTAAAGATACGCAGTATTTT.

V is TRBV7-9 and J is TRBJ2-5; D unclear. The germline V gene has CDR1 SEHNR and CDR2 FQNEAQ (reference sequence). V lost 2 bases and J lost 1, with 23 bases in between. The CDR3 spans 19 residues. Written as DNA, the CDR3 is TGTGCCAGCAGCTTACTCGCCACAGATTTTAGATCCCTCCAAGAGACCCAGTACTTC. Its protein product is CASSLLATDFRSLQETQYF. Drawing the rest from reference TRBV7-9 and TRBJ2-5, the complete variable domain is DTGVSQNPRHKITKRGQNVTFRCDPISEHNRLYWYRQTLGQGPEFLTYFQNEAQLEKSRLLSDRFSAERPKGSFSTLEIQRTEQGDSAMYLCASSLLATDFRSLQETQYFGPGTRLLVL.

The chain is built from TRBV6-2 or TRBV6-3 and TRBJ1-1, with TRBD1 as a possible D gene (5 bases). Germline CDR1 MNHEY, CDR2 SVGEGT. This CDR3 comprises 17 residues. Trimming left V 2 bases short and J 4 bases short, with 20 bases between. The chain's CDR3 is CASSYRSFAQGSTEAFF. CDR3 DNA sequence: TGTGCCAGCAGTTACCGATCCTTTGCTCAGGGAAGCACTGAAGCTTTCTTT.